The 21 T cell receptor beta chains reported below all come from one sample, sequenced in a study of T cell changes during pregnancy in multiple sclerosis. Assay used: immunoSEQ multiplex PCR; TCRdb lists only in-frame clones, some missing. The table has 66,000 or so clones, 91% seen once. This material consisted of CD8+ T cells from peripheral blood mononuclear cells, taken before pregnancy. The origin of the receptors is a female donor with multiple sclerosis, enrolled in a pregnancy study.

The J gene is TRBJ1-1, the V gene TRBV7-6, with 8 bases aligning to TRBD1. The J segment lost 3 bases and the V segment lost 5 bases, leaving 2 bases of the junction unmatched. This CDR3 spans 13 amino acids. Germline V gene data show CDR1 as SGHVS and CDR2 as FNYEAQ. CDR3 in DNA: TGTGCCAGCAGCCGGGGACAGGACACTGAAGCTTTCTTT. This codes for CASSRGQDTEAFF.

The rearrangement uses TRBV11-3 and TRBJ2-1; possible D gene TRBD2, 6 bases. CDR1 and CDR2 (germline): SGHNT, YENEEA. The germline V and J ends were trimmed by 1 base and 7 bases, with 11 bases remaining between them. The CDR3 runs to 14 residues. For the CDR3, the DNA is TGTGCCAGCAGCTTAGGGGGGGACGGAAATGAGCAGTTCTTC. Protein sequence: CASSLGGDGNEQFF.

This clone was seen only once. The chain employs TRBV11-2 and TRBJ2-7, with D tentatively TRBD2 (6 bases). This CDR3 spans 16 amino acids. V lost 1 base, J lost 7 bases, and 20 bases lay in between. Germline CDR1 SGHAT, CDR2 FQNNGV. CDR3 protein: CASSLAGRDSGREQYF. CDR3 DNA sequence: TGTGCCAGCAGCTTAGCAGGGCGGGACTCCGGCCGGGAGCAGTACTTC.

The CDR3 region has the DNA TGTGCCACCTTGGATGCGGGGTTCGGGGAGACCCAGTACTTC. Translated: CATLDAGFGETQYF. The J gene is TRBJ2-5, the V gene TRBV15; D is possibly TRBD2 (6 bases). V shed 8 bases and J shed 5 bases, with 18 bases lying between them. This CDR3 is built from 14 residues. The germline V gene has CDR1 LNHNV and CDR2 YYDKDF (reference sequence).

This clone has just a few counts. The chain links TRBV27 to TRBJ1-2; 7 bases map to TRBD1. In germline, CDR1 is MNHEY, CDR2 SMNVEV (reference sequence). Trimming at V came to 4 bases and at J to 7 bases, leaving 3 bases not matched to a gene. The CDR3 is 12 residues long. The CDR3: CASSSTGSGYTF. The CDR3, as DNA: TGTGCCAGCAGTTCGACAGGGAGTGGCTACACCTTC.

This chain connects TRBV18 to TRBJ2-1; 9 bases are a match to TRBD2. The CDR3 extends over 14 amino acids. Germline CDR1 and CDR2: KGHSH and LQKENI. V lost 6 bases and J lost 6; bases outside the gene matches: 6. CDR3 bases: TGTGCCAGCTCCCTAACGACTAGCGGCAATGAGCAGTTCTTC. As protein: CASSLTTSGNEQFF.

The chain joins TRBV7-2 to TRBJ2-3; 11 nucleotides align to TRBD2. The V and J ends lost 5 bases and 5 bases, in that order; junction bases with no gene match: 6. Germline V gene sequence: CDR1 SGHTA, CDR2 FQGNSA. The CDR3 is 15 amino acids. The CDR3 bases are TGTGCCAGCAGCAATAGCGGGGGGGCCAGAGATACGCAGTATTTT. The encoded protein is CASSNSGGARDTQYF.

The chain is built from TRBV19 and TRBJ1-2, with D possibly being TRBD1 (5 bases). The CDR3 is made up of 15 amino acids. Per the germline V gene, CDR1 is LNHDA and CDR2 is SQIVND (reference sequence). The ends were cut back, 1 base at V and 4 bases at J, with 13 bases in the middle. The CDR3 here is CASSIGTGGVYGYTF. In nucleotides, the CDR3 is TGTGCCAGTAGTATAGGTACCGGAGGGGTCTATGGCTACACCTTC. The full variable domain, rest sourced from reference TRBV19 and TRBJ1-2, is DGGITQSPKYLFRKEGQNVTLSCEQNLNHDAMYWYRQDPGQGLRLIYYSQIVNDFQKGDIAEGYSVSREKKESFPLTVTSAQKNPTAFYLCASSIGTGGVYGYTFGSGTRLTVV.

This clone was found a few times. The chain is built from TRBV27 and TRBJ1-2, with 9 bases fitting TRBD1. Trimming removed 5 bases from V and 6 bases from J; junction bases left unmatched: 7. CDR1 and CDR2 (germline): MNHEY, SMNVEV (reference sequence). The CDR3 is 14 amino acids. The CDR3 region is CASSHTGGFDGYTF. CDR3 nucleotide sequence: TGTGCCAGCAGTCACACAGGGGGCTTCGATGGCTACACCTTC.

The chain joins TRBV7-3 to TRBJ2-3; D is undetermined. V lost 1 base to trimming and J lost 0 bases, with 2 bases between them. CDR1 is SGHTA, CDR2 FQGTGA, per germline. The CDR3 contains 13 residues. The CDR3, as DNA: TGTGCCAGCAGCTTAATAAGCACAGATACGCAGTATTTT. Translating it yields CASSLISTDTQYF.

J is TRBJ1-5 and V is TRBV5-3; the match to TRBD1 covers 9 bases. TRBV5-3 is an open reading frame, and its role is uncertain. The CDR3 is 13 residues long. Trimming cost V 7 bases and J 6 bases; bases outside gene matches: 5. The chain's CDR3 is CARARQGGQPQHF. The CDR3 DNA reads TGTGCCAGAGCGAGACAGGGGGGTCAGCCCCAGCATTTT.

The chain has TRBV6-1 and TRBJ1-5; D is perhaps TRBD1 (5 bases). The germline V gene has CDR1 MNHNS and CDR2 SASEGT. The CDR3 loop spans 13 amino acids. The V end lost 1 base, the J end lost 7 bases, and 8 bases lay between the germline ends. The CDR3 bases are TGTGCCAGCAGTGAAGGGTGGGGCCAGCCCCAGCATTTT. This codes for CASSEGWGQPQHF.

The gene calls are TRBV29-1 and TRBJ2-1, with TRBD1 matching over 7 bases. Per the germline V gene, CDR1 is SQVTM and CDR2 is ANQGSEA. This CDR3 region has 15 residues. J gave up 0 bases and V 3 bases, and 5 bases lay outside the gene matches. The CDR3 nucleotides read TGCAGCGTTGAGGCGGACAGGAGCTCCTACAATGAGCAGTTCTTC. Residues: CSVEADRSSYNEQFF.

The chain carries TRBV29-1 and TRBJ1-1; 11 nucleotides align to TRBD1. With 5 bases clipped from V and 5 bases from J, the junction kept 13 bases outside the gene matches. Germline assignment: CDR1 SQVTM and CDR2 ANQGSEA. This CDR3 has 16 residues. CDR3 region: CSVLGKAGTGGTEAFF. As DNA, the CDR3 is TGCAGCGTTTTGGGGAAGGCCGGGACAGGGGGTACTGAAGCTTTCTTT.

The J gene is TRBJ2-7, the V gene TRBV5-8; 7 bases align to TRBD1. V gave up 2 bases and J gave up 2 bases; unmatched junction bases: 10. CDR3 size: 16 residues. Germline CDR1 reads SGHTS; CDR2 reads YDEGEE. For the CDR3, the DNA is TGTGCCAGCAGCTTCTCTCTTCGAACAGGGGCCTACGAGCAGTACTTC. Its protein product is CASSFSLRTGAYEQYF.

CDR3 DNA: TGTGCCAGCTCACTCGGGACAGGGGCTGAAGCTTTCTTT. This codes for CASSLGTGAEAFF. The chain is built from TRBV25-1 and TRBJ1-1; 10 bases map to TRBD1. Germline lookup yields CDR1 MGHDK and CDR2 SYGVNS. V lost 8 bases to trimming and J lost 6 bases; unmatched junction nucleotides: 6. The CDR3 is 13 amino acids.

The V gene is TRBV23-1, the J gene TRBJ1-3; no firm D call. TRBV23-1 is identified as an open reading frame with a role that is uncertain. Between the trimmed V and J ends, which lost 6 bases and 10 bases, there was a span of 10 bases. The CDR3 length is 11 residues. CDR3 nucleotides: TGCGCCAGCAGACCCGGGGTTACCATATATTTT. Protein product: CASRPGVTIYF.

The rearrangement uses TRBV2 and TRBJ1-1, with 11 bases lining up with TRBD1. This CDR3 has 15 amino acids. CDR1 is SNHLY, CDR2 FYNNEI, per germline. The junction had 4 bases not matched to a gene; V was cut back by 6 bases and J by 1 base. The CDR3 sequence is CASRGQGAGNTEAFF. The CDR3 bases are TGTGCCAGCAGAGGACAGGGGGCAGGGAACACTGAAGCTTTCTTT.

V and J are TRBV9 and TRBJ1-3, with 7 bases that match TRBD1. This CDR3 region has 15 residues. Germline V gene sequence: CDR1 SGDLS, CDR2 YYNGEE. Unmatched junction bases numbered 9, after V lost 4 bases and J lost 5 bases. In DNA form, the CDR3 reads TGTGCCAGCAGCCCTCCTTCGACAGGGAGAAACACCATATATTTT. It yields the protein CASSPPSTGRNTIYF.

The V and J genes are TRBV2 and TRBJ1-2; 9 bases match TRBD1. Unmatched junction bases numbered 10, after V lost 7 bases and J lost 4 bases. Germline V lookup: CDR1 SNHLY, CDR2 FYNNEI. The CDR3 has 15 residues. DNA of the CDR3: TGTGCCAGCAAACTGGGACAGGGTATAATCTATGGCTACACCTTC. Translating it yields CASKLGQGIIYGYTF.

This clone was counted once. The CDR3 nucleotides are TGTGCCAGCAGCTTCGGAGGACAGAGATACGAGCAGTACTTC. Translation: CASSFGGQRYEQYF. This sequence joins TRBV11-2 and TRBJ2-7; tentatively, D is TRBD1 (6 bases). The CDR3 runs to 14 residues. Germline CDR1 SGHAT, CDR2 FQNNGV. V dropped 3 bases and J dropped 4 bases, with 13 bases sitting between them.